Reported below is one T cell receptor beta chain. The target antigen is unknown. The data were taken from a study of shared clonotypes between healthy human individuals. Study outcomes and limitations: The generation probabilities recorded for non-shared clonotypes fell below those of clonotypes shared by all four donors.

As defined, naive CD8 cells were CD45RO-negative and positively selected for CCR7, with terminally differentiated effector memory CD45RA+ cells excluded. This table comes from immunoSEQ multiplex PCR, and its TCRdb copy is limited to in-frame clones, with some not included. The data show just over 2,000,000 clones, with roughly 95% seen just once and around 1.1% held by the top ten. The specimen was naive CD8+ T cells sorted from blood. The receptor was isolated from a man between 18 and 35 years old in good health.

CDR3 coding DNA: TGTGCCAGCAGCGATCAGGGGGCAGATGGCTACACCTTC. Translated, it gives CASSDQGADGYTF. V gene TRBV9 combines with J gene TRBJ1-2, with 8 bases fitting TRBD1. With V trimmed by 3 bases and J by 6 bases, 4 bases remained unmatched. Looked up from germline, CDR1 is SGDLS and CDR2 is YYNGEE. CDR3 size: 13 residues.